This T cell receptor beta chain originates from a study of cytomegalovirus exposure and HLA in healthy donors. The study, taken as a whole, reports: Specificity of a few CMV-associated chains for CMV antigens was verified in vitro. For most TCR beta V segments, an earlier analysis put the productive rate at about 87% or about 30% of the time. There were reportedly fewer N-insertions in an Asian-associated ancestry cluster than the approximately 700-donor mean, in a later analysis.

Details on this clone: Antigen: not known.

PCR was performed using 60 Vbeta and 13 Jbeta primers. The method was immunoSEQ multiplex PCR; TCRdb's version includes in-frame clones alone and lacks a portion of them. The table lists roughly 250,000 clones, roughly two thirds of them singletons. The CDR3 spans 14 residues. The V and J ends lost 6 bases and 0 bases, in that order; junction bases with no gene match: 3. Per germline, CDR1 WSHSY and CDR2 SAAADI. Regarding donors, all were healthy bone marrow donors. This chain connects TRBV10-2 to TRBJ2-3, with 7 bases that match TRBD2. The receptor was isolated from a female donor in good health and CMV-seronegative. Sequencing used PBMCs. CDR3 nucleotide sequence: TGCGCCAGCAGGCGGGGGTCTAGCACAGATACGCAGTATTTT. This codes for CASRRGSSTDTQYF.